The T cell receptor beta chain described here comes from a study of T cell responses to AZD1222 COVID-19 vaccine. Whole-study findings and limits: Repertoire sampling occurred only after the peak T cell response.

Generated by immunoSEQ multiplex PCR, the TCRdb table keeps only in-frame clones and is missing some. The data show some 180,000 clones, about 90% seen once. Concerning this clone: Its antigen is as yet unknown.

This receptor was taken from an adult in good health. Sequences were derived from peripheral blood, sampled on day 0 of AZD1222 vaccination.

This chain's CDR3 is CASSPSAVSGSYNEQFF. CDR3 sequence (DNA): TGTGCCAGCTCGCCCTCTGCCGTGAGCGGGTCCTACAATGAGCAGTTCTTC. The rearrangement joins TRBV18 to TRBJ2-1; possible D gene TRBD2, 6 bases. This CDR3 region has 17 residues. V lost 6 bases, J lost 1 base, and 19 bases lay in between. The germline V gene has CDR1 KGHSH and CDR2 LQKENI.